The clone carrying this T cell receptor (beta chain) has more than one count but fewer than ten. There are 16 residues in the CDR3. Germline values: CDR1 LNHNV, CDR2 YYDKDF (reference sequence). J was trimmed by 0 bases and V by 0 bases; bases with no gene match: 2. The record originates from a study of control samples from healthy donors and cancer patients. Sequencing used immunoSEQ multiplex PCR; TCRdb keeps in-frame clones, though not all of them. The sample has 55,000 to 90,000 clones, over 75% seen once. This clonotype was obtained from a man aged 50-60 years in good health. Sequencing was carried out using blood. The gene calls are TRBV15 and TRBJ2-3; TRBD2 agrees at 8 bases. The CDR3 DNA sequence: TGTGCCACCAGCAGAGAAGCGGGAGTAAGCACAGATACGCAGTATTTT. Residues: CATSREAGVSTDTQYF.